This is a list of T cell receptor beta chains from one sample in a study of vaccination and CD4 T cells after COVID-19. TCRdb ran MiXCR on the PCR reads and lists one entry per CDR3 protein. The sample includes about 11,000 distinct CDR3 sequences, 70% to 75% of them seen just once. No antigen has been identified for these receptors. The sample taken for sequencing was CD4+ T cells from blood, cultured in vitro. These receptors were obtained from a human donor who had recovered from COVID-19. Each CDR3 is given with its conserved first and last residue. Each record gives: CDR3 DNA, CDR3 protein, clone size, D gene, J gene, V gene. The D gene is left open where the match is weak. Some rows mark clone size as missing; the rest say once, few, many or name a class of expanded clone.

TGTGCCAGCAGCTTATCCCCCCCAGGTTTGAGCGAGCAGTACTTC CASSLSPPGLSEQYF . . TRBJ2-7 TRBV7-2
TGTGCCACCAGTGTCGGCGGGAGGCCTAGCTCCTACAATGAGCAGTTCTTC CATSVGGRPSSYNEQFF . TRBD2 TRBJ2-1 TRBV24-1
TGTGCCAGCAGTGGACATGGGGTTCGGGGCTATGGCTACACCTTC CASSGHGVRGYGYTF . . TRBJ1-2 TRBV6-1
TGCAGTGCTCACGTTGGGGGGAAGATCGTCGACGAGCAGTACTTC CSAHVGGKIVDEQYF . . TRBJ2-7 TRBV20-1
TGCAGTGCCACCTCCGGGACAGGCTATGGCTACACCTTC CSATSGTGYGYTF . TRBD1 TRBJ1-2 TRBV20-1
TGTGCCAGCAGCCGCGGGGAGGGGGCAGGTCAGCCCCAGCATTTT CASSRGEGAGQPQHF . TRBD1 TRBJ1-5 TRBV7-9
TGTGCCAGCACTGGTGCCCACGAGCAGTACTTC CASTGAHEQYF few . TRBJ2-7 TRBV5-5
TGTGCCAGCAGCCTGGGACATCCAAACATTCAGTACTTC CASSLGHPNIQYF . . TRBJ2-4 TRBV7-2
TGTGCCAGTAGTATCCTGCCCGGGACAGGGGGCCGGCATCAGCCCCAGCATTTT CASSILPGTGGRHQPQHF . TRBD1 TRBJ1-5 TRBV19
TGTGCCAGTAGTATAGTGTCCGAAACCGAAGCTTTCTTT CASSIVSETEAFF . . TRBJ1-1 TRBV19
TGCAGTGCTAGAAGGCAGGGACGGGGTATAGGCGGCTACACCTTC CSARRQGRGIGGYTF . . TRBJ1-2 TRBV20-1
TGTGCCACCAGTGATTGGGGTAAGGGTGAAGCTTTCTTT CATSDWGKGEAFF . . TRBJ1-1 TRBV24-1
TGCAGTGCTAGAGACCTAGGGTCGGGTCCCCTCCACTTT CSARDLGSGPLHF large . TRBJ1-6 TRBV20-1
TGTGCCAGCAGCTCGACTACAGGGTCCTACGAGCAGTACTTC CASSSTTGSYEQYF . . TRBJ2-7 TRBV7-2
TGTGCCAGCAGTTTAAGGGACACCTACGAGCAGTACTTC CASSLRDTYEQYF . . TRBJ2-7 TRBV27
TGCAGTGCCCTTAGCGGGGGGAATCAGCCCCAGCATTTT CSALSGGNQPQHF . . TRBJ1-5 TRBV20-1
TGCGGGCTGGCGAAGGGGTCCTATGGCTACACCTTC CGLAKGSYGYTF . . TRBJ1-2 TRBV20-1
TGTGCCTGGAGTGGTGACCTAGGGGGCAGCAATCAGCCCCAGCATTTT CAWSGDLGGSNQPQHF . TRBD1 TRBJ1-5 TRBV30
TGTGCCAGCAGCCCCGGCGGCGGGCTAGAGACCCAGTACTTC CASSPGGGLETQYF . . TRBJ2-5 TRBV6-2/TRBV6-3
TGTGCCAGCTCAGATCGCAGGCTTAATTCACCCCTCCACTTT CASSDRRLNSPLHF . . TRBJ1-6 TRBV6-1
TGCAGTGCTAGTGGACAGCTCTTAAACACTGAAGCTTTCTTT CSASGQLLNTEAFF . . TRBJ1-1 TRBV20-1
TGTGCCAGCAGTGAACAAGGGGGGATCCATGGCTACACCTTC CASSEQGGIHGYTF . . TRBJ1-2 TRBV6-1
TGCAGTGCTGGGCATCGACAGGGTAACAATCAGCCCCAGCATTTT CSAGHRQGNNQPQHF few TRBD1 TRBJ1-5 TRBV20-1
TGTGCCAGCAGTTTTGGGACTGGCTCCTACGAGCAGTACTTC CASSFGTGSYEQYF . . TRBJ2-7 TRBV27
TGTGCCAGCAGCTTAGCTCGGAGGGGCTACGAGCAGTACTTC CASSLARRGYEQYF . . TRBJ2-7 TRBV7-2
TGCAGTGCTAGCCCGGTCGCGAACACTGAAGCTTTCTTT CSASPVANTEAFF few . TRBJ1-1 TRBV20-1
TGTGCCAGCAGTGCCACCGGGACAGGGCGGGAGCAGTACTTC CASSATGTGREQYF . TRBD1 TRBJ2-7 TRBV6-1
TGTGCCAGCAGCTTTGAGGGGGCGAGGGGCTACACCTTC CASSFEGARGYTF . TRBD1 TRBJ1-2 TRBV7-2
TGTGCCACCAGCAGGGGTCTAGCGGGGACCGCGAACACCGGGGAGCTGTTTTTT CATSRGLAGTANTGELFF . TRBD2 TRBJ2-2 TRBV15
TGTGCCAGCAGTGGACAGCTGATGAACACTGAAGCTTTCTTT CASSGQLMNTEAFF . . TRBJ1-1 TRBV28
TGCAGTGCGCCCCGACAGGGGGGGACAGATACGCAGTATTTT CSAPRQGGTDTQYF . TRBD1 TRBJ2-3 TRBV20-1
TGTGCCAGCAGCCCGAGGGGGGTACAGATGAATCAGCCCCAGCATTTT CASSPRGVQMNQPQHF few . TRBJ1-5 TRBV7-2
TGTGCCAGCAGCCAGGGGGGGCAGGGGCGTCGGCCCCAGCATTTT CASSQGGQGRRPQHF . TRBD1 TRBJ1-5 TRBV7-2
TGTGCCAGCAGCGCCGGGCGGGAGATCGACGAGCAGTACTTC CASSAGREIDEQYF . TRBD2 TRBJ2-7 TRBV6-1
TGTGCCAGCACCTTCGACAGCTATGGCTACACCTTC CASTFDSYGYTF . . TRBJ1-2 TRBV6-1
TGTGCCAGCAGCCCGAGGACAGGGGGGGGCAATCAGCCCCAGCATTTT CASSPRTGGGNQPQHF . TRBD1 TRBJ1-5 TRBV7-2
TGCAGTGCTAGAGGGACCAATCAGCCCCAGCATTTT CSARGTNQPQHF . . TRBJ1-5 TRBV20-1
TGTGCCAGCGGCCCAGGGTATGGCTACACCTTC CASGPGYGYTF medium-sized . TRBJ1-2 TRBV28
TGTGCCACCAGTGACCCACGGACAGGGGGCTATGGCTACACCTTC CATSDPRTGGYGYTF few TRBD1 TRBJ1-2 TRBV24-1
TGTGCCAGCAGTTTATGGGGGCAGGGGGCCCTCAATGAGCAGTTCTTC CASSLWGQGALNEQFF few TRBD1 TRBJ2-1 TRBV28
TGTGCCACCAGTGATTTCTCGGGGTATCCGACAGATACGCAGTATTTT CATSDFSGYPTDTQYF . . TRBJ2-3 TRBV24-1
TGCAGTGCTGTGGACAGGGAGGGTCACTATGGCTACACCTTC CSAVDREGHYGYTF once TRBD1 TRBJ1-2 TRBV20-1
TGTGCCAGCAGCATAAGAGCGGGAGGGTCTCTCGATGAGCAGTTCTTC CASSIRAGGSLDEQFF . TRBD2 TRBJ2-1 TRBV11-3
TGCAGTGCTAGATCTTTTCAGGGGAACACTGAAGCTTTCTTT CSARSFQGNTEAFF . . TRBJ1-1 TRBV20-1
TGTGCCAGCAGCTCACGGACTAATTCACCCCTCCACTTT CASSSRTNSPLHF . . TRBJ1-6 TRBV7-2
TGTGCCACCTCGGCCGGGAGCTACGAGCAGTACTTC CATSAGSYEQYF . . TRBJ2-7 TRBV24-1
TGTGCCAGCAGTTCCGCCGGACAGCCCCAGCATTTT CASSSAGQPQHF . . TRBJ1-5 TRBV6-5